A single sample is the source of the 26 T cell receptor beta chains below, sequenced in a study of cytomegalovirus exposure and HLA in healthy donors. Sequencing used immunoSEQ multiplex PCR; TCRdb keeps in-frame clones, though not all of them. The table has 200,000 or so clones, 70% to 90% seen once. The sequenced sample consisted of PBMCs. These TCRs come from a woman aged 18 to 35 in good health and CMV-seronegative.

The CDR3 DNA reads as TGTGCCAGCAGTTTAGACAGTAGGGGCCGAGCCCATAACTATGGCTACACCTTC. Amino acids: CASSLDSRGRAHNYGYTF. This chain links TRBV27 with TRBJ1-2; TRBD1 might be the D (5 bases). This CDR3 spans 18 amino acids. Germline CDR1 and CDR2: MNHEY and SMNVEV (reference sequence). V was clipped by 2 bases and J by 1 base, with 20 bases between them.

Concerning this clone: The same CDR3 can be traced to other DNA sequences in this sample. This chain connects TRBV11-2 to TRBJ2-7, with D maybe TRBD2 (6 bases). The CDR3 has 13 residues. From germline, CDR1 is SGHAT and CDR2 FQNNGV. V lost 3 bases and J lost 3, with 9 bases in between. As DNA, the CDR3 is TGTGCCAGCAGCTTGGGGGGAAGCTACGAGCAGTACTTC. It translates to CASSLGGSYEQYF.

Here the CDR3 DNA reads TGTGCCAGCAGCTCCCCCGAAACAGGGGACACTGAAGCTTTCTTT. Residues: CASSSPETGDTEAFF. The J gene is TRBJ1-1, the V gene TRBV7-8, with 7 bases matching TRBD1. This CDR3 has 15 amino acids. The germline V gene has CDR1 SGHVS and CDR2 FQNEAQ. Trimming cost V 4 bases and J 3 bases; bases outside gene matches: 8. Supplemented by reference TRBV7-8 and TRBJ1-1, the full variable domain reads GAGVSQSPRYKVAKRGQDVALRCDPISGHVSLFWYQQALGQGPEFLTYFQNEAQLDKSGLPSDRFFAERPEGSVSTLKIQRTQQEDSAVYLCASSSPETGDTEAFFGQGTRLTVV.

This clone was seen a single time. This sequence joins TRBV11-2 and TRBJ2-1, with a possible D match to TRBD2 (5 bases). Germline V gene sequence: CDR1 SGHAT, CDR2 FQNNGV. The CDR3 has 16 amino acids. With 0 bases removed from V and 10 bases from J, the gap between germline ends came to 19 bases. CDR3 protein: CASSLDSVGSSGEQFF. As DNA, the CDR3 is TGTGCCAGCAGCTTAGATAGTGTCGGATCTTCGGGGGAGCAGTTCTTC.

The J gene is TRBJ1-1, the V gene TRBV4-1, with unresolved D. With 4 bases removed from V and 2 bases from J, the gap between germline ends came to 11 bases. The CDR3 spans 14 residues. The V gene's germline CDR1 is MGHRA and CDR2 YSYEKL. Written as DNA, the CDR3 is TGCGCCAGCAGCCCCCCCTTGGGTAACACTGAAGCTTTCTTT. Encoded protein: CASSPPLGNTEAFF.

The J gene is TRBJ1-2, the V gene TRBV28; TRBD1 matches 10 bases. Germline CDR1 reads MDHEN; CDR2 reads SYDVKM. There are 15 residues in the CDR3. Trimming at V came to 6 bases and at J to 7 bases, leaving 11 bases not matched to a gene. CDR3 coding DNA: TGTGCCAGCAGGACGACAGGGGGCGTAGGTCTTGGCTACACCTTC. This gives the protein CASRTTGGVGLGYTF.

The chain employs TRBV9 and TRBJ2-5, with a weak D call TRBD2 (6 bases). V lost 4 bases to trimming and J lost 2 bases, with 15 bases between them. The germline gives CDR1 SGDLS, CDR2 YYNGEE. CDR3 length equals 15 residues. This chain's CDR3 is CASSTRGDGQETQYF. DNA of the CDR3: TGTGCCAGCAGCACCCGCGGGGACGGACAAGAGACCCAGTACTTC.

This sequence joins TRBV6-1 and TRBJ2-7, with D perhaps TRBD1 or TRBD2 (5 bases each). V was trimmed by 5 bases and J by 0 bases, leaving 8 bases between them. This CDR3 is 13 amino acids long. Looked up from germline, CDR1 is MNHNS and CDR2 is SASEGT. This chain's CDR3 is CASSWDPSYEQYF. The CDR3 DNA follows: TGTGCCAGCAGTTGGGACCCCTCCTACGAGCAGTACTTC.

The genes are TRBV7-6 and TRBJ2-1; no clear D gene. Germline loops: CDR1 SGHVS, CDR2 FNYEAQ. This CDR3 contains 12 residues. Trimming stripped 0 bases from V and 8 bases from J, with 5 bases between. Written as DNA, the CDR3 is TGTGCCAGCAGCTTAGCAGGTTATGAGCAGTTCTTC. Its protein product is CASSLAGYEQFF. Full variable domain (missing parts from reference TRBV7-6 and TRBJ2-1): GAGVSQSPRYKVTKRGQDVALRCDPISGHVSLYWYRQALGQGPEFLTYFNYEAQQDKSGLPNDRFSAERPEGSISTLTIQRTEQRDSAMYRCASSLAGYEQFFGPGTRLTVL.

The chain is built from TRBV13 and TRBJ2-3; D is unclear. CDR1 PRHDT and CDR2 FYEKMQ come from the germline V gene (reference sequence). V was trimmed by 8 bases and J by 0 bases, leaving 9 bases between them. This CDR3 region has 13 residues. CDR3 loop: CASEEGSTDTQYF. Here the CDR3 DNA reads TGTGCCAGCGAAGAAGGTAGCACAGATACGCAGTATTTT.

The chain combines TRBV19 with TRBJ1-5; TRBD1 aligns across 8 bases. V was pared by 7 bases and J by 3 bases, with 11 bases of the junction left unmatched. The CDR3 totals 16 residues. Germline lookup yields CDR1 LNHDA and CDR2 SQIVND (reference sequence). CDR3 residues: CASTSITTGVNQPQHF. DNA for the CDR3: TGTGCCAGTACCTCAATCACGACAGGGGTCAATCAGCCCCAGCATTTT.

V and J are TRBV2 and TRBJ2-3, with no clear D. The germline V gene has CDR1 SNHLY and CDR2 FYNNEI. CDR3 length: 13 residues. Between the trimmed V and J ends, which lost 7 bases and 5 bases, there was a span of 13 bases. The DNA for the CDR3 is TGTGCCAGCAACCAAATGTGGGGAGATACGCAGTATTTT. Translating gives CASNQMWGDTQYF.

The CDR3 spells CASTGTSTDTQYF. In DNA, the CDR3 is TGTGCCAGCACGGGAACTAGCACAGATACGCAGTATTTT. The chain uses TRBV9 and TRBJ2-3; weak D call: TRBD2 (5 bases). With 6 bases removed from V and 0 bases from J, the gap between germline ends came to 8 bases. The germline CDR1 and CDR2 sequences are SGDLS and YYNGEE. This CDR3 region has 13 residues.

The chain is built from TRBV29-1 and TRBJ2-7, with D possibly matching TRBD1 (6 bases). The CDR3 runs 12 residues. With 8 bases removed from V and 0 bases from J, the gap between germline ends came to 11 bases. Germline CDR1 and CDR2: SQVTM and ANQGSEA. The CDR3 loop reads CSSRTDSYEQYF. The CDR3, as DNA: TGCAGCTCAAGGACAGACTCCTACGAGCAGTACTTC.

The rearrangement links TRBV7-8 to TRBJ1-1, with D hard to call. Between the trimmed V and J ends, which lost 5 bases and 1 base, there was a span of 11 bases. Germline V gives CDR1 SGHVS, CDR2 FQNEAQ. This CDR3 has 14 residues. The DNA of the CDR3 is TGTGCCAGCAGCCCAGGCAGGCGGAACACTGAAGCTTTCTTT. Translation: CASSPGRRNTEAFF.

This clone occurred once. The J gene is TRBJ2-1, the V gene TRBV2; 7 bases line up with TRBD2. The CDR3 runs to 14 residues. V lost 4 bases to trimming and J lost 7 bases; unmatched junction nucleotides: 7. Germline CDR1 and CDR2: SNHLY and FYNNEI. This CDR3 reads CASSGGRPLNEQFF. In nucleotides, the CDR3 is TGTGCCAGCAGTGGCGGGAGACCCCTAAATGAGCAGTTCTTC. The entire variable domain, with the rest obtained from reference TRBV2 and TRBJ2-1, is as follows: EPEVTQTPSHQVTQMGQEVILRCVPISNHLYFYWYRQILGQKVEFLVSFYNNEISEKSEIFDDQFSVERPDGSNFTLKIRSTKLEDSAMYFCASSGGRPLNEQFFGPGTRLTVL.

The chain has TRBV25-1 and TRBJ1-1; TRBD1 agrees at 11 bases. Per the germline V gene, CDR1 is MGHDK and CDR2 is SYGVNS. The CDR3 length is 17 residues. V was clipped by 8 bases and J by 1 base; unmatched bases: 12. The CDR3 sequence: CASGSRDRGYRNTEAFF. In DNA form, the CDR3 reads TGTGCCAGCGGAAGCCGGGACAGGGGGTATCGGAACACTGAAGCTTTCTTT. The whole variable domain, filled in from reference TRBV25-1 and TRBJ1-1, reads EADIYQTPRYLVIGTGKKITLECSQTMGHDKMYWYQQDPGMELHLIHYSYGVNSTEKGDLSSESTVSRIRTEHFPLTLESARPSHTSQYLCASGSRDRGYRNTEAFFGQGTRLTVV.

The rearrangement uses TRBV11-2 and TRBJ2-3, with TRBD1 identical over 8 bases. Germline V gives CDR1 SGHAT, CDR2 FQNNGV. V shed 5 bases and J 2 bases; nucleotides not matched to a gene: 3. The CDR3 length is 14 residues. The DNA for the CDR3 is TGTGCCAGCAGCCGGGACAGGAACACAGATACGCAGTATTTT. Encoded protein: CASSRDRNTDTQYF.

V usage is TRBV27 and J usage is TRBJ1-5; possibly TRBD1 for D (5 bases). CDR1 is MNHEY and CDR2 is SMNVEV in the germline V gene (reference sequence). The CDR3 covers 13 residues. Trimming removed 6 bases at V and 8 bases at J, with 14 bases between. Here the CDR3 reads CASSLGREKPQHF. The CDR3 nucleotides read TGTGCCAGCAGCTTGGGCAGGGAGAAGCCCCAGCATTTT.

This clone was detected once. The chain recombines TRBV10-2 with TRBJ2-1, with D tentatively TRBD1 (5 bases). CDR3 length equals 11 residues. In germline, CDR1 is WSHSY, CDR2 SAAADI. V was cut by 2 bases and J by 11 bases, with 7 bases left in between. The chain's CDR3 is CASSERGQQFF. CDR3 nucleotide sequence: TGCGCCAGCAGTGAGAGGGGCCAGCAGTTCTTC.

The chain uses TRBV19 and TRBJ2-7; 9 bases fit TRBD1. CDR1 is LNHDA and CDR2 is SQIVND in the germline V gene (reference sequence). The CDR3 sequence is 13 residues long. Trimming took 1 base from V and 11 from J; bases not matched to a gene: 6. CDR3 residues: CASSIGDREVKYF. CDR3 sequence (DNA): TGTGCCAGTAGTATAGGGGACAGGGAAGTGAAGTACTTC.

This chain uses TRBV2 with TRBJ1-6; D might be TRBD1 (6 bases). V dropped 7 bases and J dropped 8 bases, with 15 bases sitting between them. This CDR3 spans 14 amino acids. From germline, CDR1 is SNHLY and CDR2 FYNNEI. The CDR3 protein is CASTRTVADSPLHF. The CDR3 region has the DNA TGTGCCAGCACCCGGACAGTCGCTGATTCACCCCTCCACTTT. The variable domain in full, with the rest retrieved from reference TRBV2 and TRBJ1-6, is EPEVTQTPSHQVTQMGQEVILRCVPISNHLYFYWYRQILGQKVEFLVSFYNNEISEKSEIFDDQFSVERPDGSNFTLKIRSTKLEDSAMYFCASTRTVADSPLHFGNGTRLTVT.

This clone was recorded once. The chain is built from TRBV7-8 and TRBJ2-7, with D possibly being TRBD1 or TRBD2 (6 bases each). CDR3 length equals 14 residues. Germline CDR1 SGHVS, CDR2 FQNEAQ. The V gene lost 3 bases and the J gene lost 2 bases, with 11 bases spanning the gap. Here the CDR3 DNA reads TGTGCCAGCAGCTTTTTGGAGGGGGCCTACGAGCAGTACTTC. Its protein product is CASSFLEGAYEQYF.

The J gene is TRBJ1-1, the V gene TRBV5-1; 7 nucleotides agree with TRBD1. The CDR3 is 14 residues long. CDR1 and CDR2 (germline): SGHRS, YFSETQ. With V trimmed by 3 bases and J by 0 bases, 2 bases remained unmatched. The DNA of the CDR3 is TGCGCCAGCAGCTGGGGACAGATGAACACTGAAGCTTTCTTT. Its protein is CASSWGQMNTEAFF.

V gene TRBV5-1 combines with J gene TRBJ1-4; no definite D call. Deletions cut 1 base from V and 7 bases from J, with 11 bases between. In germline, CDR1 is SGHRS, CDR2 YFSETQ. This CDR3 region has 14 residues. The CDR3 coding sequence is TGCGCCAGCAGCTTGTGGGGATTCAGTGAAAAACTGTTTTTT. The encoded protein is CASSLWGFSEKLFF.

The CDR3 loop is CASSLASQDYGYTF. The CDR3 DNA reads as TGCGCCAGCAGCTTGGCCTCACAGGACTATGGCTACACCTTC. The chain is built from TRBV5-1 and TRBJ1-2, with D possibly being TRBD1 (5 bases). The CDR3 runs to 14 residues. The V end was cut by 0 bases, the J end by 3 bases, with 9 bases between. The germline gives CDR1 SGHRS, CDR2 YFSETQ.